The 8 T cell receptor beta chains below all came from one sample that was sequenced in a study of Graves' ophthalmopathy and Graves' hyperthyroidism. The study amplified TCR beta CDR3 regions using RNA transcripts. The authors performed first-round RT-PCR with HTBI primers and then a second-round multiplex PCR. TCRdb processed the multiplex PCR reads anew with MiXCR; each CDR3 protein has one entry. The repertoire holds roughly 380,000 distinct CDR3 sequences, with 15% as singletons. Material for sequencing was peripheral blood. All receptors derive from a woman aged 18-35 years with stable Graves' hyperthyroidism.

The J gene is TRBJ2-7, the V gene TRBV3-1; 9 bases are a match to TRBD2. The J call may be incorrect, as the DNA end agrees better with TRBJ2-1. Germline CDR1 LGHDT, CDR2 YNNKEL (reference sequence). The CDR3 is made up of 13 amino acids. CDR3 sequence reads: CASSHLAGKEQFF. CDR3 in DNA: TGTGCCAGCAGCCACCTAGCGGGAAAGGAGCAGTTCTTC.

This clonotype was observed many times. The J gene is TRBJ1-1, the V gene TRBV27, with D perhaps TRBD1 (5 bases). The CDR3 spans 14 residues. Trimming pared 7 bases from V and 1 base from J, leaving 13 bases between. The germline gives CDR1 MNHEY, CDR2 SMNVEV (reference sequence). CDR3 nucleotide sequence: TGTGCCAGCACCCGTGGGGGTACGAACACTGAAGCTTTCTTT. This sequence encodes CASTRGGTNTEAFF.

This clonotype was observed many times. The J gene is TRBJ1-2, the V gene TRBV29-1, with D unclear. The length of the CDR3 is 11 residues. CDR1 is SQVTM and CDR2 is ANQGSEA in the germline V gene. The ends were cut back, 7 bases at V and 8 bases at J, with 14 bases in the middle. CDR3 nucleotides: TGCAGCGCCCATGGTGGGAAGGGCTACACCTTC. This gives the protein CSAHGGKGYTF.

There are many counts of this clonotype. The chain has TRBV6-2 or TRBV6-3 and TRBJ1-3; a possible D gene is TRBD1 (6 bases). This CDR3 comprises 14 residues. V gave up 6 bases and J gave up 0 bases, with 9 bases separating them. Germline-derived CDR1 and CDR2 are MNHEY and SVGEGT. CDR3 region: CASRTGGSGNTIYF. Written as DNA, the CDR3 is TGTGCCAGCAGGACAGGAGGCTCTGGAAACACCATATATTTT.

This clonotype was seen at least ten times. The chain joins TRBV19 to TRBJ1-5, with TRBD1 matching over 7 bases. CDR3 length: 14 residues. CDR1 LNHDA and CDR2 SQIVND come from the germline V gene (reference sequence). The V and J ends lost 7 bases and 3 bases, in that order; junction bases with no gene match: 6. DNA for the CDR3: TGTGCCAGTACGTCAGGGGGGAACAATCAGCCCCAGCATTTT. Its protein is CASTSGGNNQPQHF.

In this sample, this clonotype turned up many times. This chain links TRBV9 with TRBJ1-2; tentative D call: TRBD1 (5 bases). The germline CDR1 and CDR2 sequences are SGDLS and YYNGEE. CDR3 length equals 14 residues. With 6 bases removed from V and 8 bases from J, the gap between germline ends came to 20 bases. The CDR3: CASTSGGRADGYTF. The DNA of the CDR3 is TGTGCCAGCACCTCTGGGGGTAGGGCGGACGGCTACACCTTC.

The table lists this clonotype with many counts. The J gene is TRBJ1-5, the V gene TRBV7-9; no definite D call. The CDR3 covers 13 residues. The germline V gene has CDR1 SEHNR and CDR2 FQNEAQ (reference sequence). The V gene lost 2 bases and the J gene lost 7 bases, with 9 bases spanning the gap. CDR3 nucleotides: TGTGCCAGCAGCTTATCCGTCCAACAGCCCCAGCATTTT. Protein: CASSLSVQQPQHF. The entire variable domain, with the rest obtained from reference TRBV7-9 and TRBJ1-5, is as follows: DTGVSQNPRHKITKRGQNVTFRCDPISEHNRLYWYRQTLGQGPEFLTYFQNEAQLEKSRLLSDRFSAERPKGSFSTLEIQRTEQGDSAMYLCASSLSVQQPQHFGDGTRLSIL.

There are a few counts of this clonotype. The chain carries TRBV20-1 and TRBJ2-7; TRBD2 is a possible D gene (7 bases). The CDR3 is made up of 13 amino acids. V lost 8 bases and J lost 3, with 17 bases in between. Germline V gene data show CDR1 as DFQATT and CDR2 as SNEGSKA (reference sequence). In nucleotides, the CDR3 is TGCAGTACTGGAGGGGGGGATTTCTACGAGCAGTACTTC. Amino acid sequence: CSTGGGDFYEQYF.